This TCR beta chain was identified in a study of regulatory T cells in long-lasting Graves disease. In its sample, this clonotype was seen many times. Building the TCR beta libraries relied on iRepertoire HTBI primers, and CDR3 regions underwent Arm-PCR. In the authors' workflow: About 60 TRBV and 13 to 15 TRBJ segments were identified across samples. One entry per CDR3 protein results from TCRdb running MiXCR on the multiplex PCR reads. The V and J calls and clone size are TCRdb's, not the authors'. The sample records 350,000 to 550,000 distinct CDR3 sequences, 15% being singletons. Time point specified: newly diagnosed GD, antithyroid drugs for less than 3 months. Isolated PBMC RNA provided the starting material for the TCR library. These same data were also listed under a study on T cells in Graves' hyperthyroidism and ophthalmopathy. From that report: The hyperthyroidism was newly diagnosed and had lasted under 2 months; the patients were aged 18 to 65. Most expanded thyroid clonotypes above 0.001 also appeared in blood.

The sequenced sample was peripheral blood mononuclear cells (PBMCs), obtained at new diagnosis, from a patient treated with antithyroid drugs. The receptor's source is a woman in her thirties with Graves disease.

This chain's CDR3 is CSAIAGEGVDEQFF. Here the CDR3 DNA reads TGCAGTGCTATCGCGGGAGAAGGGGTGGATGAGCAGTTCTTC. V usage is TRBV20-1 and J usage is TRBJ2-1; 7 nucleotides line up with TRBD2. Germline assignment: CDR1 DFQATT and CDR2 SNEGSKA (reference sequence). The CDR3 is 14 amino acids. V dropped 4 bases and J dropped 8; count of bases not matched to a gene: 11.